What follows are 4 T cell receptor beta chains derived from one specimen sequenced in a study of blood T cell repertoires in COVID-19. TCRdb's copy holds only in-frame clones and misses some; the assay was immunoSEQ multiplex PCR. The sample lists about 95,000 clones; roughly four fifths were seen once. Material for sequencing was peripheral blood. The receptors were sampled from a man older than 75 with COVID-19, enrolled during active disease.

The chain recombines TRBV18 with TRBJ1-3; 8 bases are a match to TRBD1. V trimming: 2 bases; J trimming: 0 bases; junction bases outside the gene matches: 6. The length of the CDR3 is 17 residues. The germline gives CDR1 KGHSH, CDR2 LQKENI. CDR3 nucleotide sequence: TGTGCCAGCTCACCAAGCAGGGGGCGAGGCTCTGGAAACACCATATATTTT. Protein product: CASSPSRGRGSGNTIYF.

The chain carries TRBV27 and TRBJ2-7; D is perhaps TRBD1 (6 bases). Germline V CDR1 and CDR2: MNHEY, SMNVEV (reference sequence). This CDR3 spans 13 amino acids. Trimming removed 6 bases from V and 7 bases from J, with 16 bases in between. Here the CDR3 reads CASSFSGTPEQYF. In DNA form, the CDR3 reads TGTGCCAGCAGCTTCTCAGGGACACCTGAGCAGTACTTC.

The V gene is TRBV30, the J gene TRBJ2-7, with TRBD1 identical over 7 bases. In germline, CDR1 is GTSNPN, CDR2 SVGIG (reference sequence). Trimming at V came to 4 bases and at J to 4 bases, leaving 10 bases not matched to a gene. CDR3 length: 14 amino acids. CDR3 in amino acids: CAWKRTGGPYEQYF. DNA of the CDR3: TGTGCCTGGAAACGGACAGGCGGGCCTTACGAGCAGTACTTC.

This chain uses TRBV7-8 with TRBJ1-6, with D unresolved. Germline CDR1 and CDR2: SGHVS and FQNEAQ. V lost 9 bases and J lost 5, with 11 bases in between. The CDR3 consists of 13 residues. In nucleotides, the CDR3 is TGTGCCAGTACCGGGAGCAATAATTCACCCCTCCACTTT. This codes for CASTGSNNSPLHF.